These T cell receptor beta chains were read from a single sample in a study of cytomegalovirus exposure and HLA in healthy donors. TCRdb's copy holds only in-frame clones and misses some; the assay was immunoSEQ multiplex PCR. This sample has under 75,000 clones, with almost 97% found just once. The sequenced material came from PBMCs. All receptors come from a woman aged 18-30 years in good health and CMV-seronegative. The CDR3 runs from the conserved cysteine through the conserved F or W. Fields, in order: D gene, J gene, clone size, V gene, CDR3 protein, CDR3 DNA. The D gene is left open where the match is weak. Expanded clones get a size class; other rows say once, few or many, or leave the size out.

-	TRBJ1-1	-	TRBV6-5	CASKGGGNTEAFF	TGTGCCAGCAAGGGCGGAGGGAACACTGAAGCTTTCTTT
-	TRBJ2-3	-	TRBV5-6	CASSLTDTQYF	TGTGCCAGCTCCCTCACAGATACGCAGTATTTT
TRBD1	TRBJ1-2	-	TRBV4-1	CASSQGEGRDRNF	TGCGCCAGCAGCCAAGGAGAGGGTCGGGACAGGAACTTC
-	TRBJ1-2	-	TRBV2	CASTGGNGYTF	TGTGCCAGCACTGGGGGCAATGGCTACACCTTC
TRBD2	TRBJ2-5	-	TRBV28	CASSLGPSGGETQYF	TGTGCCAGCAGTTTAGGCCCTAGCGGTGGGGAGACCCAGTACTTC
-	TRBJ1-3	-	TRBV5-4	CASSVGEPGNTIYF	TGTGCCAGCAGCGTCGGGGAACCTGGAAACACCATATATTTT
-	TRBJ1-5	-	TRBV30	CAWSGRKGIGSNQPQHF	TGTGCCTGGAGTGGACGGAAGGGGATCGGTAGCAATCAGCCCCAGCATTTT
-	TRBJ2-2	-	TRBV19	CASTEDPNTGELFF	TGTGCCTCAACGGAGGACCCGAACACCGGGGAGCTGTTTTTT
TRBD2	TRBJ2-7	-	TRBV7-2	CASSLSLAGDHEQYF	TGTGCCAGCAGCTTGTCCCTAGCGGGAGACCACGAGCAGTACTTC
TRBD1	TRBJ2-7	-	TRBV28	CASRQGAYEQYF	TGTGCCTCCAGGCAGGGGGCCTACGAGCAGTACTTC
TRBD2	TRBJ2-1	-	TRBV5-1	CASSLGTSGNEQFF	TGCGCCAGCAGCTTGGGGACTAGTGGCAATGAGCAGTTCTTC
-	TRBJ2-7	-	TRBV30	CAWDQGGSSYEQYF	TGTGCCTGGGACCAGGGCGGAAGCTCCTACGAGCAGTACTTC
-	TRBJ1-2	once	TRBV28	CASSSRTPTYGYTF	TGTGCCAGCAGTTCGCGGACACCCACCTATGGCTACACCTTC
-	TRBJ1-3	-	TRBV6-5	CASSRGGSSGNTIYF	TGTGCCAGCAGTAGGGGGGGATCCTCTGGAAACACCATATATTTT
TRBD1	TRBJ2-7	-	TRBV7-9	CASSPLGQGIAEQYF	TGTGCCAGCAGCCCGCTGGGACAGGGGATTGCCGAGCAGTACTTC
TRBD1	TRBJ2-7	-	TRBV7-2	CASSLDPTGVEQYF	TGTGCCAGCAGCTTAGACCCGACAGGGGTCGAGCAGTACTTC
TRBD1	TRBJ1-2	-	TRBV14	CASSPNPGQPLQYNYGYTF	TGTGCCAGCAGCCCCAATCCGGGACAGCCGCTCCAATATAACTATGGCTACACCTTC
TRBD2	TRBJ2-2	-	TRBV10-3	CAISPTSGRGFGELFF	TGTGCCATCAGTCCCACTAGCGGGAGGGGGTTCGGGGAGCTGTTTTTT
-	TRBJ2-7	-	TRBV28	CASSLCVPAGCLLREQYF	TGTGCCAGCAGTTTATGCGTACCGGCAGGGTGCCTACTAAGGGAGCAGTACTTC
TRBD2	TRBJ2-7	-	TRBV30	CAWRAGGAYEQYF	TGTGCCTGGAGGGCGGGGGGGGCCTACGAGCAGTACTTC
TRBD2	TRBJ2-3	-	TRBV7-8	CASSPGTSGGTGTQYF	TGTGCCAGCAGCCCGGGGACTAGCGGTGGTACGGGTACGCAGTATTTT
-	TRBJ2-7	few	TRBV20-1	CSARAGDEQYF	TGCAGTGCTAGAGCGGGTGACGAGCAGTACTTC
TRBD1	TRBJ2-7	-	TRBV28	CASIGQGVYEQYF	TGTGCCAGCATCGGCCAGGGGGTCTACGAGCAGTACTTC
-	TRBJ2-3	once	TRBV4-3	CASSQDWRRPSTDTQYF	TGCGCCAGCAGCCAAGATTGGCGGAGACCTAGCACAGATACGCAGTATTTT